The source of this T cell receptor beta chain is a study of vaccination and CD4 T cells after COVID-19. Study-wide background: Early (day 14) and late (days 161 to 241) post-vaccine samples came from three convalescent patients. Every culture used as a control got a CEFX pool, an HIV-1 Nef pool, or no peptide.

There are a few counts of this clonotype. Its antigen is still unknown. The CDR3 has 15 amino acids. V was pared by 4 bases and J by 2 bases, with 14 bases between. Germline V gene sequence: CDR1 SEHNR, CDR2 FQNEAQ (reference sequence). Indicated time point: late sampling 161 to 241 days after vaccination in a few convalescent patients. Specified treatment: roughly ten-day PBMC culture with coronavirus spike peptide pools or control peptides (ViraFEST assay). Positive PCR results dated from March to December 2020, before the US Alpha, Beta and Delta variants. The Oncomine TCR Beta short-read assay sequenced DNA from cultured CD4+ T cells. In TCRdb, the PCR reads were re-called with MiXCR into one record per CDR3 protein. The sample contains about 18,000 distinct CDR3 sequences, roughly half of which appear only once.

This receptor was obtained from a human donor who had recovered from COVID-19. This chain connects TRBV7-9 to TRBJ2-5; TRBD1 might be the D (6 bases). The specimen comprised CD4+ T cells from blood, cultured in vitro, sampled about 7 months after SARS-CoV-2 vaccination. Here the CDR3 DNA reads TGTGCCAGCAGCTGGGGGACAAGCGGACAAGAGACCCAGTACTTC. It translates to CASSWGTSGQETQYF.